The rows below give T cell receptor beta chains drawn from one sample of a study of blood T cell repertoires in COVID-19. Using immunoSEQ multiplex PCR, the repertoire was profiled, and TCRdb retains in-frame clones only, with some absent. Counted here are about 160,000 clones, 70% to 90% occurring once; the ten biggest clones make up approximately 5.4%. The sequencing input was peripheral blood. These receptors all stem from a woman between 50 and 59 years old with COVID-19, enrolled during active disease. Each CDR3 is given with its conserved first and last residue. The D gene is left open where the match is weak.

>TRBD2|TRBJ2-1|14|TRBV9
CASSIGGEGNEQFF
>TRBD2|TRBJ2-3|15|TRBV28
CASSLGAAGVHTQYF
>TRBD1|TRBJ1-1|15|TRBV5-1
CASSLGGQDYTEAFF
>-|TRBJ1-1|16|TRBV4-3
CASSQDLGGANTEAFF
>TRBD1|TRBJ1-2|12|TRBV19
CASIDRAGGYTF
>-|TRBJ1-2|17|TRBV21-1
CASSYTRGTTYNYGYTF
>TRBD2|TRBJ2-7|17|TRBV4-2
CASSPGLAGHISYEQYF
>TRBD1|TRBJ1-6|15|TRBV27
CASSLSDRGNSPLHF
>-|TRBJ1-6|14|TRBV6-5
CASMTRGYNSPLHF
>TRBD2|TRBJ2-5|16|TRBV27
CASSPRVSGGAETQYF
>-|TRBJ1-6|15|TRBV6-5
CASTRDSSGNSPLHF
>-|TRBJ1-3|17|TRBV3-1/TRBV3-2
CASSQEGGPISGNTIYF
>-|TRBJ1-1|16|TRBV5-6
CASSLRQLGLNTEAFF
>TRBD1|TRBJ2-2|18|TRBV5-1
CASSLAVAGQGSGGELFF
>-|TRBJ1-1|14|TRBV28
CASTGGVKNTEAFF
>TRBD2|TRBJ2-5|16|TRBV11-2
CASSLGSSGGAQTQYF
>TRBD1|TRBJ2-2|17|TRBV11-3
CASSATLDRGINGELFF
>-|TRBJ2-3|12|TRBV29-1
CSGMTSTDTQYF
>-|TRBJ2-1|13|TRBV6-6
CASRQQEYNEQFF
>TRBD1|TRBJ2-3|12|TRBV6-5
CASSTGAGTQYF
>TRBD2|TRBJ2-7|15|TRBV5-1
CASSQTGTSGYEQYF
>TRBD2|TRBJ2-3|16|TRBV27
CASSFISGGRSDTQYF
>-|TRBJ1-1|13|TRBV12-3/TRBV12-4
CASSLGRGTEAFF
>-|TRBJ1-1|13|TRBV29-1
CSVAQILNTEAFF
>TRBD1|TRBJ2-5|15|TRBV3-1/TRBV3-2
CASSQGTGHQETQYF
>TRBD2|TRBJ2-6|16|TRBV20-1
CSASPSGVSGANVLTF
>TRBD1|TRBJ2-1|16|TRBV2
CASSTQGAVGYNEQFF
>-|TRBJ2-5|14|TRBV5-1
CASSLGEPQETQYF
>TRBD1|TRBJ2-7|14|TRBV10-3
CAISEQGAQYEQYF
>-|TRBJ1-6|14|TRBV3-1/TRBV3-2
CASSQGTLGSPLHF
>-|TRBJ2-7|11|TRBV29-1
CSVEDPDEQYF
>-|TRBJ1-4|14|TRBV2
CASIRAGGWEKLFF
>-|TRBJ1-4|14|TRBV5-4
CASSFGQAGEKLFF
>TRBD2|TRBJ2-7|16|TRBV7-2
CASSLELAGGIYEQYF
>-|TRBJ2-1|15|TRBV11-2
CASSLTQGWNNEQFF
>-|TRBJ1-5|13|TRBV7-2
CASSFGQNQPQHF
>-|TRBJ2-5|16|TRBV6-4
CASSERGSSRQETQYF
>-|TRBJ2-2|14|TRBV14
CASSQVLSTGELFF
>TRBD1|TRBJ2-1|18|TRBV11-2
CASSLALRGRLGDNEQFF
>-|TRBJ1-5|13|TRBV19
CASSRQGNQPQHF
>TRBD2|TRBJ2-3|17|TRBV4-2
CASSQGVGRGSGDTQYF